What follows are 3 T cell receptor beta chains derived from one specimen sequenced in a study of T-cell reconstitution after alpha-beta-depleted transplantation in children. Unique molecular identifiers were incorporated when the TCRbeta library was constructed. TCRdb reprocessed the PCR reads via MiXCR and lists one record per CDR3 protein. The repertoire holds 600,000 to 700,000 distinct CDR3 sequences, with 16% as singletons. The starting material was PBMCs from the stem cell graft donor, obtained from the stem cell graft. The receptor source for this set is a human donor who donated a stem cell graft to a child with acute myeloid leukemia.

This clonotype was detected many times. The V gene is TRBV20-1, the J gene TRBJ1-6; possible D gene TRBD1, 6 bases. This CDR3 contains 15 residues. Germline V lookup: CDR1 DFQATT, CDR2 SNEGSKA (reference sequence). V shed 1 base and J shed 7 bases, with 14 bases lying between them. The CDR3 DNA follows: TGCAGTGCTAGAGGGGGTGGGGGCGGGAATTCACCCCTCCACTTT. As protein: CSARGGGGGNSPLHF.

The CDR3 loop reads CASSPARGDGYTF. In DNA, the CDR3 is TGTGCCAGCTCACCAGCAAGAGGGGATGGCTACACCTTC. The chain links TRBV18 to TRBJ1-2, with D possibly being TRBD1 (5 bases). V was cut by 2 bases and J by 6 bases, with 10 bases left in between. The germline gives CDR1 KGHSH, CDR2 LQKENI. The CDR3 loop spans 13 amino acids.

In its sample, this clonotype was seen a few times. J is TRBJ2-1 and V is TRBV5-1; the match to TRBD2 covers 10 bases. The CDR3 runs to 15 residues. CDR1 is SGHRS, CDR2 YFSETQ, per germline. Trimming cost V 0 bases and J 12 bases; bases outside gene matches: 9. The CDR3, as DNA: TGCGCCAGCAGCTTGGACAGCGGGGGGGCGTTAGGGCAGTTCTTC. Translating it yields CASSLDSGGALGQFF.